This TCR beta chain emerged from a study of cytomegalovirus exposure and HLA in healthy donors. This PCR relied on a set of 60 Vbeta primers and 13 Jbeta primers. Libraries were prepared by immunoSEQ multiplex PCR; TCRdb keeps only in-frame clonotypes and omits some of them. This table has around 180,000 clones, about 77% appearing once. The CDR3 has 13 residues. Germline V gene lookup returns CDR1 MGHDK and CDR2 SYGVNS. Germline trimming cut 4 bases from V and 2 bases from J; bases unmatched to any gene: 2. This TCR derives from a woman under 40 in good health and CMV-seropositive. The sequenced sample consisted of PBMCs. The V and J genes are TRBV25-1 and TRBJ2-7; 7 bases line up with TRBD1. CDR3 sequence (DNA): TGTGCCAGCAGTGTTACAGGGGCCTACGAGCAGTACTTC. Protein product: CASSVTGAYEQYF.